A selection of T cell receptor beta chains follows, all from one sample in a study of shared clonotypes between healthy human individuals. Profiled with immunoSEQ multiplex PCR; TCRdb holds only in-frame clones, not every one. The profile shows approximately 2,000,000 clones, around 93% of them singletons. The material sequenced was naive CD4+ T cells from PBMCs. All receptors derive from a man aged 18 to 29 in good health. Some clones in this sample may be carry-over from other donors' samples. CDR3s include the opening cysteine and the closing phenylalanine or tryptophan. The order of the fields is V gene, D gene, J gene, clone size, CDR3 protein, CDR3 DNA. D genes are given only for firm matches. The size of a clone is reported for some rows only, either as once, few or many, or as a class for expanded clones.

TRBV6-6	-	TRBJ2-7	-	CASSYSSGGSYEQYF	TGTGCCAGCAGTTACTCTAGTGGCGGCTCCTACGAGCAGTACTTC
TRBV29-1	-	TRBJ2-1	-	CSGGPSPTYNEQFF	TGCAGCGGTGGGCCTTCCCCGACCTACAATGAGCAGTTCTTC
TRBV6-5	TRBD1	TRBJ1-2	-	CASSPPPGQGRGTF	TGTGCCAGCAGTCCCCCACCGGGACAGGGGCGCGGTACCTTC
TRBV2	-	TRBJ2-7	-	CASRTGPYEQYF	TGTGCCAGCAGAACAGGCCCCTACGAGCAGTACTTC
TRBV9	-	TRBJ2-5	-	CASSVESPTVWGYQETQYF	TGTGCCAGCAGCGTAGAATCCCCCACAGTTTGGGGATACCAAGAGACCCAGTACTTC
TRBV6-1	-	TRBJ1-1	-	CASEGRDEAFF	TGTGCCAGCGAGGGACGGGATGAAGCTTTCTTT
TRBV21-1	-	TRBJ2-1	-	CASSKGYAGTSGYNEQFF	TGTGCCAGCAGCAAAGGGTACGCGGGGACTAGCGGCTACAATGAGCAGTTCTTC
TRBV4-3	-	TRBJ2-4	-	CASSQVQGAKNIQYF	TGCGCCAGCAGCCAGGTCCAGGGGGCCAAAAACATTCAGTACTTC
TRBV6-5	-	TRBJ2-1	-	CASSYSRGRQFF	TGTGCCAGCAGTTACAGTCGGGGAAGGCAGTTCTTC
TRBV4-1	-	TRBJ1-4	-	CASSQGRTVKEEKLFF	TGCGCCAGCAGCCAAGGCCGGACAGTTAAGGAGGAAAAACTGTTTTTT
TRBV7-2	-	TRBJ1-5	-	CASSLYQGDSNQPQHF	TGTGCCAGCAGCTTATACCAGGGCGATAGCAATCAGCCCCAGCATTTT
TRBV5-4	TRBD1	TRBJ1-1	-	CASSTQGATEAFF	TGTGCCAGCAGCACACAGGGGGCCACTGAAGCTTTCTTT
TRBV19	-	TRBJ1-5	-	CASSPWRGAGQPQHF	TGTGCCAGTAGTCCGTGGCGGGGGGCAGGTCAGCCCCAGCATTTT
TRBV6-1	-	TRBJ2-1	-	CASSEQRNNEQFF	TGTGCCAGCAGTGAACAGCGGAACAATGAGCAGTTCTTC
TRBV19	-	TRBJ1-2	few	CASSRVGYGYAF	TGTGCCAGTAGCCGTGTGGGCTATGGCTACGCCTTC
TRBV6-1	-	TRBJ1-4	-	CASMEGVDEKLFF	TGTGCCAGCATGGAGGGTGTCGATGAAAAACTGTTTTTT
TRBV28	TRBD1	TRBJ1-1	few	CASSAYRGRGNTEAFF	TGTGCCAGCAGTGCCTACAGGGGACGTGGGAACACTGAAGCTTTCTTT
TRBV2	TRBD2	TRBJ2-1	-	CASSEARGSGSYNEQFF	TGTGCCAGCAGTGAAGCGCGCGGGAGTGGATCCTACAATGAGCAGTTCTTC
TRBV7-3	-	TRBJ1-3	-	CASSLTVGEGGNTIYF	TGTGCCAGCAGCTTAACTGTGGGGGAAGGTGGAAACACCATATATTTT
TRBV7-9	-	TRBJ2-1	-	CASSWRGAYNEQFF	TGTGCCAGCAGCTGGCGGGGCGCCTACAATGAGCAGTTCTTC
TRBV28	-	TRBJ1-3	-	CASSLRQSSGNTIYF	TGTGCCAGCAGTCTAAGACAGAGCTCTGGAAACACCATATATTTT
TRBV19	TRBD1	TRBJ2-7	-	CASSATSTGGSYEQYF	TGTGCCAGTAGCGCTACCTCGACAGGGGGGTCCTACGAGCAGTACTTC
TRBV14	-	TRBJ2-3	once	CASSQERVLSDTQYF	TGTGCCAGCAGCCAAGAAAGGGTTCTCTCAGATACGCAGTATTTT
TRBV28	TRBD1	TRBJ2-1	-	CASSPTGAARNEQFF	TGTGCCAGCAGTCCTACAGGGGCCGCAAGGAATGAGCAGTTCTTC
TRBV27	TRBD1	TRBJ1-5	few	CASSGTGYQPQHF	TGTGCCAGCAGCGGGACAGGGTATCAGCCCCAGCATTTT
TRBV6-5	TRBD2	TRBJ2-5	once	CASSPRVGRGETQYF	TGTGCCAGCAGCCCGCGGGTTGGGAGGGGAGAGACCCAGTACTTC
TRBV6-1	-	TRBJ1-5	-	CASSEDGGNQPQHF	TGTGCCAGCAGTGAGGACGGGGGCAATCAGCCCCAGCATTTT
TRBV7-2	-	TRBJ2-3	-	CASSAGPRGADTQYF	TGTGCCAGCAGCGCCGGCCCTAGAGGCGCAGATACGCAGTATTTT
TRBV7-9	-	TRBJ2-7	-	CASSLRAGEQYF	TGTGCCAGCAGCTTACGGGCGGGCGAGCAGTACTTC
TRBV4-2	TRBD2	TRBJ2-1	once	CASSLGTSGSPSSYNEQFF	TGTGCCAGCAGCCTAGGGACTAGCGGGAGCCCGAGCTCCTACAATGAGCAGTTCTTC
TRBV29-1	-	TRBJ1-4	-	CSARGAATNEKLFF	TGCAGCGCACGGGGGGCTGCAACTAATGAAAAACTGTTTTTT
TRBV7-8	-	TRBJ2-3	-	CASSPQRLAPTDTQYF	TGTGCCAGCAGCCCACAACGCCTGGCGCCCACAGATACGCAGTATTTT
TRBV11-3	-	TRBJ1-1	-	CASSLNREFEAFF	TGTGCCAGCAGCTTGAACAGGGAGTTTGAAGCTTTCTTT
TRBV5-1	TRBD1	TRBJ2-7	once	CASSFNPGQGDEQYF	TGCGCCAGCAGCTTCAACCCGGGACAGGGGGACGAGCAGTACTTC
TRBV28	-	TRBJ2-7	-	CASSTVTYEQYF	TGTGCCAGCAGTACAGTTACCTACGAGCAGTACTTC
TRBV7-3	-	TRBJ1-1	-	CASSLTSGFEAFF	TGTGCCAGCAGCTTAACGTCCGGATTTGAAGCTTTCTTT
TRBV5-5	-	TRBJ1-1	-	CASRGGGAGLNTEAFF	TGTGCCAGCAGGGGAGGGGGTGCGGGCTTAAACACTGAAGCTTTCTTT
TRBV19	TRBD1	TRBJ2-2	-	CASRNTGDTGELFF	TGTGCCAGTAGGAACACAGGGGACACCGGGGAGCTGTTTTTT
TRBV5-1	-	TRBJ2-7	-	CASSPRASPYEQYF	TGCGCCAGCAGCCCCCGAGCGTCTCCCTACGAGCAGTACTTC
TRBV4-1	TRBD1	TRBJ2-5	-	CASSRQGLGETQYF	TGCGCCAGCAGCCGACAGGGGTTGGGGGAGACCCAGTACTTC
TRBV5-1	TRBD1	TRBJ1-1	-	CASSIGQASGTEAFF	TGCGCCAGCAGCATAGGACAGGCCTCAGGGACTGAAGCTTTCTTT
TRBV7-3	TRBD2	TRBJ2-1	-	CASSPRAGGHNEQFF	TGTGCCAGCAGCCCGAGAGCGGGAGGGCACAATGAGCAGTTCTTC
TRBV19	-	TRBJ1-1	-	CASSIEFRGAFF	TGTGCCAGTAGTATCGAATTCAGGGGAGCTTTCTTT
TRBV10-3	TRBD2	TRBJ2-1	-	CAISGNSGPGNLEQFF	TGTGCCATCAGCGGGAATAGCGGGCCAGGAAATCTGGAGCAGTTCTTC
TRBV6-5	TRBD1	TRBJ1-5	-	CASSKDRAGNQPQHF	TGTGCCAGCAGTAAGGACAGGGCGGGCAATCAGCCCCAGCATTTT
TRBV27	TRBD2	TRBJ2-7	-	CASSLSGGRPLDEQYF	TGTGCCAGCAGTTTATCGGGCGGGAGGCCCCTCGACGAGCAGTACTTC
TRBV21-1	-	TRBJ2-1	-	CASSKASRGSSSYNEQFF	TGTGCCAGCAGCAAAGCCTCCCGGGGGTCAAGCTCCTACAATGAGCAGTTCTTC
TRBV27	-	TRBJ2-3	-	CASSLPGTDTQYF	TGTGCCAGCAGTTTACCGGGGACAGATACGCAGTATTTT
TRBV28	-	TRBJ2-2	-	CASSPLLGELFF	TGTGCCAGCAGCCCCCTCCTCGGGGAGCTGTTTTTT
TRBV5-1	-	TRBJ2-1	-	CASSLENPGANEQFF	TGCGCCAGCAGCTTGGAGAACCCCGGGGCAAATGAGCAGTTCTTC
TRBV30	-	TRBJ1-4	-	CAWRSGENEKLFF	TGTGCCTGGAGGTCAGGCGAAAATGAAAAACTGTTTTTT
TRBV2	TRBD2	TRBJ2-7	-	CASSRSLSGTISYEQYF	TGTGCCAGCAGTCGAAGCCTGAGCGGGACTATCTCCTACGAGCAGTACTTC
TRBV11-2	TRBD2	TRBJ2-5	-	CASSFTSGSARQETQYF	TGTGCCAGCAGCTTTACTAGCGGGAGTGCCCGTCAAGAGACCCAGTACTTC
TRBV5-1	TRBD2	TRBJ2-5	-	CASSPPLAGEETQYF	TGCGCCAGCAGCCCCCCCCTAGCGGGAGAAGAGACCCAGTACTTC
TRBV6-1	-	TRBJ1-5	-	CASSEMGLGQPQHF	TGTGCCAGCAGTGAAATGGGGTTGGGTCAGCCCCAGCATTTT
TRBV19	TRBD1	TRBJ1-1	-	CASTLQGARPEAFF	TGTGCCAGTACCCTACAGGGGGCGAGGCCTGAAGCTTTCTTT
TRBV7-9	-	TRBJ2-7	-	CASSLYAYEQYF	TGTGCCAGCAGCTTATATGCCTACGAGCAGTACTTC
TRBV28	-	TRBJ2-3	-	CASGRVPPQPDTQYF	TGTGCCAGCGGCCGAGTCCCTCCCCAACCAGATACGCAGTATTTT
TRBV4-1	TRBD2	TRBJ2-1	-	CASSQIGLAGGTRSYNEQFF	TGCGCCAGCAGCCAAATCGGACTAGCGGGAGGAACCCGCTCCTACAATGAGCAGTTCTTC